Below, 14 T cell receptor beta chains from the same sample are listed, as sequenced in a study of T-cell memory formation after mild COVID-19 (dated by TCRdb to 2020 to 2023). Libraries were built with 5' RACE. TCRdb shows the sequencer as Illumina NovaSeq 6000. TCRdb cleaned the public reads at Q25 with fastp, built clones with MiXCR and kept in-frame beta chains. Merged by CDR3 protein, the rows form single entries marked with the most common genes and DNA. This sample is represented by just over 400,000 distinct CDR3 sequences; about a quarter of them were singletons. The ten biggest clones cover roughly 13% of the sample. Material for sequencing was PBMCs or a T cell subset sorted from them (not recorded which). The receptor set was obtained from an adult woman who had mild COVID-19 (a few samples of this study predate the infection). The sample titles of this study are shuffled in the database, so cell type and time point are left out; the donor was told from shared clones.

Ten or more counts support this clonotype. The chain uses TRBV5-6 and TRBJ2-3; no clear D. Trimming shortened V by 2 bases and J by 1 base, and 11 bases separated the two germline ends. CDR1 SGHDT and CDR2 YYEEEE come from the germline V gene. The length of the CDR3 is 15 residues. The CDR3 reads CASSFLGIGTDTQYF. CDR3 bases: TGTGCCAGCAGCTTCCTTGGCATTGGCACAGATACGCAGTATTTT.

This clonotype was recorded once. The chain joins TRBV24-1 to TRBJ2-2, with 8 bases matching TRBD2. V trimming: 6 bases; J trimming: 2 bases; junction bases outside the gene matches: 7. The germline gives CDR1 KGHDR, CDR2 SFDVKD. This CDR3 is 16 amino acids long. The CDR3 DNA sequence: TGTGCCACCAGTCCCCAAGCGGGGGTTAACACCGGGGAGCTGTTTTTT. Its translation is CATSPQAGVNTGELFF.

The chain links TRBV5-1 to TRBJ2-3; maybe TRBD2 (5 bases). Trimming pared 4 bases from V and 2 bases from J, leaving 8 bases between. This CDR3 region has 13 residues. From germline, CDR1 is SGHRS and CDR2 YFSETQ. The CDR3 loop reads CASSPGNTDTQYF. As DNA, the CDR3 is TGCGCCAGCAGCCCGGGGAACACAGATACGCAGTATTTT.

A few counts support this clonotype. The chain carries TRBV7-6 and TRBJ2-3; 14 nucleotides match TRBD2. This CDR3 is 18 amino acids long. J lost 1 base, V lost 5 bases, and 8 bases had no gene match. Germline V gives CDR1 SGHVS, CDR2 FNYEAQ. DNA of the CDR3: TGTGCCAGCAGCCCCGGACTAGCGGGAGGAGGGGGCACAGATACGCAGTATTTT. Protein sequence: CASSPGLAGGGGTDTQYF.

This clonotype came up a few times. This rearrangement joins TRBV7-8 to TRBJ2-1; 7 bases fit TRBD2. The germline CDR1 and CDR2 sequences are SGHVS and FQNEAQ. The CDR3 is 15 residues long. V was pared by 5 bases and J by 4 bases, with 8 bases of the junction left unmatched. The CDR3 loop reads CASSAASGIYNEQFF. CDR3 bases: TGTGCCAGCAGCGCAGCTAGCGGTATTTACAATGAGCAGTTCTTC.

The chain employs TRBV12-3 or TRBV12-4 and TRBJ2-2; 11 nucleotides line up with TRBD2. V was clipped by 5 bases and J by 5 bases; unmatched bases: 7. This CDR3 comprises 16 residues. CDR3 nucleotides: TGTGCCAGCAGTATGGGACTAGCGGTGGGGACCGGGGAGCTGTTTTTT. Translating it yields CASSMGLAVGTGELFF.

The chain combines TRBV6-5 with TRBJ1-4; weak D call: TRBD1 (6 bases). V was trimmed by 1 base and J by 4 bases, leaving 10 bases between them. The CDR3 spans 15 residues. CDR1 and CDR2 from the germline V gene are MNHEY and SVGAGI. The CDR3 DNA is TGTGCCAGCAGTTACTTGGGGGCGGTTAATGAAAAACTGTTTTTT. Amino acid sequence: CASSYLGAVNEKLFF.

The rearrangement uses TRBV5-4 and TRBJ1-4; TRBD1 might be the D (5 bases). The CDR3 covers 13 residues. Germline V lookup: CDR1 SGHNT, CDR2 YYREEE (reference sequence). V was clipped by 3 bases and J by 7 bases, with 10 bases between them. Written as DNA, the CDR3 is TGTGCCAGCAGCTCCCCCGGGGGTGAAAAACTGTTTTTT. This translates into CASSSPGGEKLFF. Looking up the rest from reference TRBV5-4 and TRBJ1-4 gives the full variable domain: ETGVTQSPTHLIKTRGQQVTLRCSSQSGHNTVSWYQQALGQGPQFIFQYYREEENGRGNFPPRFSGLQFPNYSSELNVNALELDDSALYLCASSSPGGEKLFFGSGTQLSVL.

This clonotype was counted only a few times. This rearrangement joins TRBV12-3 or TRBV12-4 to TRBJ2-7, with D unclear. The CDR3 is made up of 15 amino acids. The ends were cut back, 6 bases at V and 0 bases at J, with 15 bases in the middle. The chain's CDR3 is CASSPDIISSYEQYF. DNA of the CDR3: TGTGCCAGCAGCCCAGACATCATTAGCTCCTACGAGCAGTACTTC.

Many counts were recorded for this clonotype. The chain carries TRBV6-5 and TRBJ2-2; no firm D call. The germline V gene encodes CDR1 MNHEY and CDR2 SVGAGI. V was pared by 0 bases and J by 1 base, with 9 bases between. The CDR3 extends over 16 amino acids. The CDR3, as DNA: TGTGCCAGCAGTTACTCCGACATTCTGAACACCGGGGAGCTGTTTTTT. Translating gives CASSYSDILNTGELFF.

This clonotype was found a few times. The chain joins TRBV7-8 to TRBJ1-1, with a weak D call TRBD1 (5 bases). V lost 5 bases and J lost 6, with 16 bases in between. CDR3 length: 14 amino acids. Per the germline V gene, CDR1 is SGHVS and CDR2 is FQNEAQ. CDR3 in DNA: TGTGCCAGCAGCGTGGGGGTCCGCGACCCTGAAGCTTTCTTT. It encodes CASSVGVRDPEAFF. The full variable domain, rest sourced from reference TRBV7-8 and TRBJ1-1, is GAGVSQSPRYKVAKRGQDVALRCDPISGHVSLFWYQQALGQGPEFLTYFQNEAQLDKSGLPSDRFFAERPEGSVSTLKIQRTQQEDSAVYLCASSVGVRDPEAFFGQGTRLTVV.

This clonotype was seen more than once but under ten times. V usage is TRBV20-1 and J usage is TRBJ2-7, with 14 positions matching TRBD2. This CDR3 is built from 15 residues. V was clipped by 3 bases and J by 4 bases; unmatched bases: 5. The germline gives CDR1 DFQATT, CDR2 SNEGSKA (reference sequence). CDR3 amino acids: CSASAGTSGRYEQYF. The CDR3 bases are TGCAGTGCTAGCGCTGGGACTAGCGGGAGATACGAGCAGTACTTC.

This clonotype appeared a few times. This chain links TRBV11-2 with TRBJ2-1; TRBD2 might be the D (6 bases). This CDR3 is built from 19 residues. Germline loops: CDR1 SGHAT, CDR2 FQNNGV. Trimming took 0 bases from V and 8 from J, leaving 26 bases between them. The CDR3 loop is CASSLDTYRLAHYSDEQFF. The CDR3 DNA reads TGTGCCAGCAGCTTAGATACTTATAGGCTAGCGCACTATTCCGATGAGCAGTTCTTC.

The V gene is TRBV6-1, the J gene TRBJ1-2; D is unclear. CDR1 MNHNS and CDR2 SASEGT come from the germline V gene. V dropped 0 bases and J dropped 5 bases, with 16 bases sitting between them. The CDR3 runs to 16 residues. CDR3 in amino acids: CASSEAVEGRWYGYTF. Written as DNA, the CDR3 is TGTGCCAGCAGTGAAGCGGTAGAGGGCAGATGGTATGGCTACACCTTC.